The clone carrying this T cell receptor (beta chain) was counted ten times or more. This sample stems from a study of T cell repertoires in cytomegalovirus infection. Study-level background: Matching HLA type, along with CMV infection, was indicated by public TCR beta signatures.

Unmatched junction bases numbered 11, after V lost 5 bases and J lost 9 bases. Germline-derived CDR1 and CDR2 are SGHTA and FQGNSA. The CDR3 extends over 14 amino acids. MiXCR was run by TCRdb on the reads, yielding one entry per CDR3 protein. This sample carries approximately 630,000 distinct CDR3 sequences, approximately 25% of them seen once, and the ten largest clones take less than 9.5%. The sequencing sample was made of CD8+ T cells from PBMCs. The receptor was derived from a human donor in good health (CMV status not recorded). Some clones in this sample may be carry-over from other donors' samples. This chain joins TRBV7-2 and TRBJ2-5; 8 positions agree with TRBD1. CDR3 protein: CASSPRDRGGAQYF. The CDR3 bases are TGTGCCAGCAGCCCCCGAGACAGGGGTGGAGCCCAGTACTTC.